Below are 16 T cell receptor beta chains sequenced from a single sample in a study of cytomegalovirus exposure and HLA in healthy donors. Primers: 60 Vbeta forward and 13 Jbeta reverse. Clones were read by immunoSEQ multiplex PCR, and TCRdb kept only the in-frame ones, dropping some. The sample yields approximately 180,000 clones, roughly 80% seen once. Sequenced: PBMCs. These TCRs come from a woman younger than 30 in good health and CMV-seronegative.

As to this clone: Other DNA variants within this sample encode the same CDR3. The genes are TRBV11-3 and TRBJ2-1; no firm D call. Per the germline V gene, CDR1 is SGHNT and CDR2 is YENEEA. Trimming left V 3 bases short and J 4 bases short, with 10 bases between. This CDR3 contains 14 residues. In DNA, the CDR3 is TGTGCCAGCAGCTTGGCAGGTGCGTACAATGAGCAGTTCTTC. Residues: CASSLAGAYNEQFF.

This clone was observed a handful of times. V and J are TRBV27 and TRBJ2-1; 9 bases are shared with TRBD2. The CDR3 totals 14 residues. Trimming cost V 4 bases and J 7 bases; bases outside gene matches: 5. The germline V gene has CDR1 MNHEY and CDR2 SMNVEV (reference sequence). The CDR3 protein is CASSSPSGVNEQFF. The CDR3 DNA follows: TGTGCCAGCAGTTCTCCTAGCGGGGTTAATGAGCAGTTCTTC.

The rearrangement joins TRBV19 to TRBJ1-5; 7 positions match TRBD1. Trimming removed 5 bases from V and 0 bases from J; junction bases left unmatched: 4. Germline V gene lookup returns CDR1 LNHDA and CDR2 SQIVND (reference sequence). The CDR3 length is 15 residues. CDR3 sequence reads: CASSLTGDSNQPQHF. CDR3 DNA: TGTGCCAGTAGTCTCACAGGGGATAGCAATCAGCCCCAGCATTTT.

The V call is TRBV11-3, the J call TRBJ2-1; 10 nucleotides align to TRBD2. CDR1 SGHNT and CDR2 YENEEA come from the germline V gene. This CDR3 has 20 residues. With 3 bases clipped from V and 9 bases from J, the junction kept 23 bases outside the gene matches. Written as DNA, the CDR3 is TGTGCCAGCAGCTTCGAAAAAGCGGGAGGGAGTCTGGGTCGCCACCCTGAGCAGTTCTTC. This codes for CASSFEKAGGSLGRHPEQFF.

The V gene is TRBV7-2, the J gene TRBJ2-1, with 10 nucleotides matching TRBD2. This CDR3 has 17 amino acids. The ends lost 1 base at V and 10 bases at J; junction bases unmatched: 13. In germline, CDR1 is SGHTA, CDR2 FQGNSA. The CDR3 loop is CASSLVSQREGLGEQFF. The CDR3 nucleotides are TGTGCCAGCAGCTTAGTCTCCCAGCGGGAGGGCCTGGGCGAGCAGTTCTTC.

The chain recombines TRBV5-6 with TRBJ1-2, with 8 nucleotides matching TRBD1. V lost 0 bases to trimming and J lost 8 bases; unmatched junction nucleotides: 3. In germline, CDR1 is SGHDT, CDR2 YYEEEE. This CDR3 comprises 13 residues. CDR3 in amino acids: CASSLAQGDGYTF. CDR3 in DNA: TGTGCCAGCAGCTTGGCACAGGGGGACGGCTACACCTTC.

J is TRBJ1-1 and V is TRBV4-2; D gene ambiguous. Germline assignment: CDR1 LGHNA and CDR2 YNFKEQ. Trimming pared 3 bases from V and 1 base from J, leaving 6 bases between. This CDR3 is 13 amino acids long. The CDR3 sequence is CASSQPGNTEAFF. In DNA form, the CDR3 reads TGTGCCAGCAGCCAGCCAGGGAACACTGAAGCTTTCTTT.

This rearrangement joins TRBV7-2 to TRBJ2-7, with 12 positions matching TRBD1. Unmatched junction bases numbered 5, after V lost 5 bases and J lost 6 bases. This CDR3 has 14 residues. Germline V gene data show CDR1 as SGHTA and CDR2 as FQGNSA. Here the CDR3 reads CASSPRDRGREQYF. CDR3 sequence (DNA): TGTGCCAGCAGCCCCCGGGACAGGGGGCGCGAGCAGTACTTC.

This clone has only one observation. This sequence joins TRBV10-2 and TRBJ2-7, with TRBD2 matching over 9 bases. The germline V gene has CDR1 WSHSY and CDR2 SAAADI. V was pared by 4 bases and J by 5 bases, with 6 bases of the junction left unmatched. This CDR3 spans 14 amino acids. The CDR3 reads CASSGSGRGNEQYV. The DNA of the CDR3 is TGCGCCAGCAGTGGTAGCGGGAGAGGGAACGAGCAGTACGTC.

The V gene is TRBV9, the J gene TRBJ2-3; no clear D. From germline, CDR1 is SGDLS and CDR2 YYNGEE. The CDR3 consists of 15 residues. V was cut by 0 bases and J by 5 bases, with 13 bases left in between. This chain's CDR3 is CASSVVPRVEDTQYF. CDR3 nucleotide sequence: TGTGCCAGCAGCGTAGTCCCTCGGGTGGAAGATACGCAGTATTTT.

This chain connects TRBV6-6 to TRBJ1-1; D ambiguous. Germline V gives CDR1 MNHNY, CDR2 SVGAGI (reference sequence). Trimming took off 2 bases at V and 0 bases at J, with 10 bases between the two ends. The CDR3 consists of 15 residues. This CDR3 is CASSYGGTLNTEAFF. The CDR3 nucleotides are TGTGCCAGCAGTTACGGAGGAACCCTGAACACTGAAGCTTTCTTT.

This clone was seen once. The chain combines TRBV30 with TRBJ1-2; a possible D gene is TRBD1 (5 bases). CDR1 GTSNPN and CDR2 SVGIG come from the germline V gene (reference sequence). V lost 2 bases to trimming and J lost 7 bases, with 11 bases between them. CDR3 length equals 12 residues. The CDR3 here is CAWSRQGRGYTF. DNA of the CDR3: TGTGCCTGGAGTCGGCAGGGTCGTGGCTACACCTTC. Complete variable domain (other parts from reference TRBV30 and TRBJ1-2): SQTIHQWPATLVQPVGSPLSLECTVEGTSNPNLYWYRQAAGRGLQLLFYSVGIGQISSEVPQNLSASRPQDRQFILSSKKLLLSDSGFYLCAWSRQGRGYTFGSGTRLTVV.

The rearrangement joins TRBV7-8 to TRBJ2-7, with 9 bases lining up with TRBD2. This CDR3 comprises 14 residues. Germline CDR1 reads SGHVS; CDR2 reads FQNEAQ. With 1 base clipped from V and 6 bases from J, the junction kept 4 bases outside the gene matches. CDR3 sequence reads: CASSLGAGGFEQYV. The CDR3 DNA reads TGTGCCAGCAGCTTAGGGGCGGGAGGGTTCGAGCAGTACGTC.

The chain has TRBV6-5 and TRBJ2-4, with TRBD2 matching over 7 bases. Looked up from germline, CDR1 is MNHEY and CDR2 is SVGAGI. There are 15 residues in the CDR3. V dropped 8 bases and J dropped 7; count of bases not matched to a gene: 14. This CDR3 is CASGGGVDAGNIQYF. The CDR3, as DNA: TGTGCCAGCGGTGGGGGGGTCGATGCGGGCAACATTCAGTACTTC.

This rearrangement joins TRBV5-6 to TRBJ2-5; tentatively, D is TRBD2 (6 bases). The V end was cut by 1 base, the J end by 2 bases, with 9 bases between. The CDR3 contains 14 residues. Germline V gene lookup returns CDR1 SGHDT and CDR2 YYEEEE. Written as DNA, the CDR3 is TGTGCCAGCAGCTTGAGGGACTTGCAAGAGACCCAGTACTTC. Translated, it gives CASSLRDLQETQYF.

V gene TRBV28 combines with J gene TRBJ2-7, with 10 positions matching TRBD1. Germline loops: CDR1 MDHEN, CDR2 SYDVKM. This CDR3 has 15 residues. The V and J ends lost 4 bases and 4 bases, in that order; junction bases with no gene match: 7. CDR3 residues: CASSSAGTGVYEQYF. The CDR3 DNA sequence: TGTGCCAGCAGTTCCGCCGGGACAGGGGTATACGAGCAGTACTTC.